These T cell receptor beta chains were read from a single sample in a study of metastatic and nonmetastatic thyroid tumors. With MiXCR, TCRdb called clones anew from the PCR reads. The sample includes around 50,000 clones, under 30% of them seen just once. The sequenced sample consisted of blood. These receptors originate from a female donor with papillary thyroid cancer or a benign thyroid nodule (not recorded which). Some clones in this sample may be carry-over from other donors' samples. Each CDR3 is given with its conserved first and last residue. The D gene is left open where the match is weak. Size is omitted from some rows. Given values are once, few, many or a class for expanded clones.

d_call,v_call,j_call,clone_size,cdr3_nt,cdr3_aa
NA,TRBV6-1,TRBJ1-2,few,TGTGCCAGCAGGGACAGTCTCGCCCCTAACTATGGCTACACCTTC,CASRDSLAPNYGYTF
NA,TRBV6-2/TRBV6-3,TRBJ2-7,few,TGTGCCAGCGGCGACCGGACGGAGCAGTACTTC,CASGDRTEQYF
TRBD2,TRBV7-9,TRBJ2-2,once,TGTGCCAGCAGCCCGCGGGGGACGAACACCGGGGAGCTGTTTTTT,CASSPRGTNTGELFF
NA,TRBV30,TRBJ2-7,few,TGTGCCTGGATAACGCGGGGGCGATCCTACGAGCAGTACTTC,CAWITRGRSYEQYF
TRBD1,TRBV27,TRBJ2-7,few,TGTGCCAGCAGCACGGGACAGGGGGCCTACGAGCAGTACTTC,CASSTGQGAYEQYF
TRBD1,TRBV28,TRBJ1-2,few,TGTGCCAGCAGTTTTAGGGACAGGGGGGGTGGCTACACCTTC,CASSFRDRGGGYTF
NA,TRBV2,TRBJ2-7,few,TGTGCCAGCAGTGACTGGGACTACGAGCAGTACTTC,CASSDWDYEQYF
NA,TRBV5-5,TRBJ1-1,few,TGTGCCAGCAGCTTGGAGGGGAACACTGAAGCTTTCTTT,CASSLEGNTEAFF
TRBD1,TRBV6-1,TRBJ1-2,NA,TGTGCCAGCAGTGTGGGACAGTCCTCTTATGGCTACACCTTC,CASSVGQSSYGYTF
TRBD1,TRBV27,TRBJ1-2,many,TGTGCCAGCAGGCGGGACAGAGCTAACTATGGCTACACCTTC,CASRRDRANYGYTF
NA,TRBV4-1,TRBJ2-5,few,TGCGCCAGCAGCAACTCCGACAGCTCCCAAGAGACCCAGTACTTC,CASSNSDSSQETQYF
TRBD1,TRBV3-1,TRBJ1-3,NA,TGTGCCAGCAGCCCGACAGGGGAAAACACCATATATTTT,CASSPTGENTIYF
TRBD2,TRBV5-1,TRBJ2-1,NA,TGCGCCAGCAGCATGACCGGGACTAGCGGGGCGAATGAGCAGTTCTTC,CASSMTGTSGANEQFF
TRBD2,TRBV6-4,TRBJ2-7,NA,TGTGCCAGCAGTGGCAGACTAGCGGGAGTGGACGAGCAGTACTTC,CASSGRLAGVDEQYF
TRBD2,TRBV2,TRBJ2-7,NA,TGTGCCAGCAGGGTTGCGGGAGGTTCCTACGAGCAGTACTTC,CASRVAGGSYEQYF
TRBD1,TRBV20-1,TRBJ2-5,NA,TGCAGTGCTAGTGACAGGGGGCATCTTAAGACCCAGTACTTC,CSASDRGHLKTQYF
NA,TRBV20-1,TRBJ2-7,NA,TGCAGTGCTAGAGAACCAAGGACCGCCTACGAGCAGTACTTC,CSAREPRTAYEQYF
NA,TRBV6-4,TRBJ2-2,few,TGTGCCAGCAGTGACGGGCCCGACACCGGGGAGCTGTTTTTT,CASSDGPDTGELFF
NA,TRBV4-3,TRBJ2-1,NA,TGCGCCAGCAGCCAAGATGGCGGGACAAACAATGAGCAGTTCTTC,CASSQDGGTNNEQFF
NA,TRBV11-2,TRBJ2-7,NA,TGTGCCAGCAGCTCTGGACAGCTATCCTACGAGCAGTACTTC,CASSSGQLSYEQYF
TRBD1,TRBV4-2,TRBJ1-4,NA,TGTGCCAGCAGTCGGGACAGGGGGCGTGAAAAACTGTTTTTT,CASSRDRGREKLFF
NA,TRBV6-1,TRBJ1-3,many,TGTGCCAGCGCCGGTGGAAACACCATATATTTT,CASAGGNTIYF
TRBD1,TRBV7-2,TRBJ2-5,medium-sized,TGTGCCAGCAGTTCGACAGGGCATTCGGAGACCCAGTACTTC,CASSSTGHSETQYF
NA,TRBV6-2/TRBV6-3,TRBJ2-5,NA,TGTGCCAGCACCCTAGCTTTGGGGTTCGGAGAGACCCAGTACTTC,CASTLALGFGETQYF
NA,TRBV11-1,TRBJ1-2,NA,TGTGCCAGCAGCTTAGATTTGGACAGACTTAACTATGGCTACACCTTC,CASSLDLDRLNYGYTF
TRBD1,TRBV20-1,TRBJ1-1,many,TGCAGTGCTAGAGAGACGACAGGGTGGGCTGAAGCTTTCTTT,CSARETTGWAEAFF
NA,TRBV19,TRBJ1-4,few,TGTGCCAGTAGTATAGGGGGGGGTCAAGAAAAACTGTTTTTT,CASSIGGGQEKLFF
NA,TRBV7-2,TRBJ1-2,NA,TGTGCCAGCAGCTTACCGGGCAGTGATCAGTCGAGGGCGGGGTTCTATGGCTACACCTTC,CASSLPGSDQSRAGFYGYTF
NA,TRBV11-2,TRBJ2-7,NA,TGTGCCAGCAGCTTAGACTGGACAGCCTACGAGCAGTACTTC,CASSLDWTAYEQYF
NA,TRBV11-1,TRBJ2-1,once,TGTGCCAGCAGCCTGGGGGACCTGAGCTCCTACAATGAGCAGTTCTTC,CASSLGDLSSYNEQFF
TRBD1,TRBV6-1,TRBJ2-7,few,TGTGCCAGCAGTCCCAAGGGGGCATCCTACGAGCAGTACTTC,CASSPKGASYEQYF
TRBD1,TRBV6-1,TRBJ1-2,NA,TGTGCCAGCTGGGGACAGGGGCTTTTTGGCTACACCTTC,CASWGQGLFGYTF
TRBD1,TRBV5-1,TRBJ1-6,NA,TGCGCCAGCAGTGGGGGTCTAGGGGGCAGAGATTCACCCCTCCACTTT,CASSGGLGGRDSPLHF
NA,TRBV11-2,TRBJ2-1,few,TGTGCCAGCAGCTTAGATGACAGTTCTTACTACAATGAGCAGTTCTTC,CASSLDDSSYYNEQFF
NA,TRBV7-9,TRBJ1-2,many,TGTGCCAGCAGCACGGGACCTCGGGATGGCTACACCTTC,CASSTGPRDGYTF
TRBD1,TRBV20-1,TRBJ1-4,many,TGCAGTGCTGGGGGACAGGGAAGTGAAAAACTGTTTTTT,CSAGGQGSEKLFF
NA,TRBV12-3/TRBV12-4,TRBJ1-5,few,TGTGCCAGCAGTCCTCCCGGCGGGGTTCTCTACAATCAGCCCCAGCATTTT,CASSPPGGVLYNQPQHF
NA,TRBV30,TRBJ2-1,NA,TGTGCCTGGACCAACACAGGGATATCCTACAATGAGCAGTTCTTC,CAWTNTGISYNEQFF
NA,TRBV11-2,TRBJ2-3,once,TGTGCCAGCAGCTTAGAGGGTCCACTCACAGATACGCAGTATTTT,CASSLEGPLTDTQYF
TRBD2,TRBV20-1,TRBJ2-7,many,TGCAGTGCTCTCCGGGACTACTCCTACGAGCAGTACTTC,CSALRDYSYEQYF
TRBD1,TRBV6-1,TRBJ2-3,NA,TGTGCCGGCCGGACAGGTGGGGATACGCAGTATTTT,CAGRTGGDTQYF
NA,TRBV28,TRBJ2-7,NA,TGTGCCAGCAGTCAGGGAGGCTACGAGCAGTACTTC,CASSQGGYEQYF
NA,TRBV7-9,TRBJ2-7,medium-sized,TGTGCCAGCAGCTCTCGGGACACAGCCTACGAGCAGTACTTC,CASSSRDTAYEQYF
NA,TRBV4-1,TRBJ1-4,NA,TGCGCCAGCAGCCATGACAGGAGAACTAATGAAAAACTGTTTTTT,CASSHDRRTNEKLFF
NA,TRBV6-5,TRBJ2-7,few,TGTGCCAGCAGTTACTCGATGACGGGGGTAGGCTACGAGCAGTACTTC,CASSYSMTGVGYEQYF
NA,TRBV20-1,TRBJ2-7,NA,TGCAGTGCTAGAGCGAGCTACGAGCAGTACTTC,CSARASYEQYF
TRBD1,TRBV6-1,TRBJ2-1,few,TGTGCCAGCAGCCAATACAGGGGCCTGTTCTTC,CASSQYRGLFF
NA,TRBV28,TRBJ1-4,few,TGTGCCAGCAGTTTATTTATAGGAGCGGCTAATGAAAAACTGTTTTTT,CASSLFIGAANEKLFF
NA,TRBV11-2,TRBJ2-1,NA,TGTGCCAGCAGCTTAGAGCTAGACTCCTACAATGAGCAGTTCTTC,CASSLELDSYNEQFF
NA,TRBV10-3,TRBJ2-1,NA,TGTGCCATCAGAAACCCTCCGGGATCCAATGAGCAGTTCTTC,CAIRNPPGSNEQFF